Below, 18 T cell receptor beta chains from the same sample are listed, as sequenced in a study of CD8 T cells in Susac syndrome. A quantity of about 0.45 to 1 ug RNA underwent reverse transcription using random hexamers. TCRdb re-analysed the immunoSEQ multiplex PCR reads in MiXCR, keeping a single row per CDR3 protein. The sample contains roughly 120,000 distinct CDR3 sequences, about 95% of which appear only once. Sequences were obtained from CD4+ T cells from PBMCs. The receptors were sampled from a human donor in good health.

The chain uses TRBV5-1 and TRBJ2-7; no firm D call. The CDR3 loop spans 13 amino acids. The germline V gene encodes CDR1 SGHRS and CDR2 YFSETQ. V shed 4 bases and J shed 2 bases, with 10 bases lying between them. CDR3 amino acids: CASSLRQTYEQYF. The CDR3 coding sequence is TGCGCCAGCAGCCTGAGGCAGACCTACGAGCAGTACTTC.

The V gene is TRBV29-1, the J gene TRBJ2-4, with 7 bases aligning to TRBD2. From germline, CDR1 is SQVTM and CDR2 ANQGSEA. J gave up 6 bases and V 7 bases, and 6 bases lay outside the gene matches. The CDR3 contains 12 residues. The CDR3 loop reads CSARLALNIQYF. CDR3 coding DNA: TGCAGCGCACGACTAGCACTAAACATTCAGTACTTC.

The chain combines TRBV10-3 with TRBJ2-5; D remains ambiguous. Trimming pared 3 bases from V and 8 bases from J, leaving 16 bases between. Germline V gives CDR1 ENHRY, CDR2 SYGVKD. This CDR3 is built from 14 residues. The CDR3 loop is CAISDSKLVDTQYF. The CDR3 DNA follows: TGTGCCATCAGTGATTCCAAACTTGTAGATACCCAGTACTTC.

This chain uses TRBV10-3 with TRBJ2-7, with 7 positions matching TRBD2. CDR3 length: 16 amino acids. CDR1 and CDR2 (germline): ENHRY, SYGVKD. The V and J ends lost 3 bases and 2 bases, in that order; junction bases with no gene match: 10. The DNA of the CDR3 is TGTGCCATCAGTGACCCGTATGAGCGGGGAACCTACGAGCAGTACTTC. Its translation is CAISDPYERGTYEQYF.

This rearrangement joins TRBV4-1 to TRBJ2-1, with 9 bases matching TRBD1. This CDR3 contains 17 residues. V lost 4 bases, J lost 4 bases, and 11 bases stayed unmatched. The V gene's germline CDR1 is MGHRA and CDR2 YSYEKL. The CDR3 nucleotides read TGCGCCAGCAGCCGGCAACAGGGGGCGGAAGGGTACAATGAGCAGTTCTTC. It yields the protein CASSRQQGAEGYNEQFF.

The rearrangement uses TRBV29-1 and TRBJ1-5; TRBD1 matches at 8 bases. Trimming took 6 bases from V and 6 from J; bases not matched to a gene: 10. Germline-derived CDR1 and CDR2 are SQVTM and ANQGSEA. CDR3 length: 14 residues. The CDR3 here is CSVTEGQGGQPQHF. DNA of the CDR3: TGCAGCGTAACTGAAGGACAGGGTGGTCAGCCCCAGCATTTT.

A note on this clonotype: At one end, the junction sequence differs from germline, possibly due to a read error. This chain connects TRBV7-7 to TRBJ2-5; a weak D match, TRBD1 (5 bases). This CDR3 is built from 14 residues. Germline V lookup: CDR1 SSHAT, CDR2 FNYEAQ (reference sequence). The CDR3 sequence: CASSPWVGAETQYF. In DNA form, the CDR3 reads TGTGCTAGCAGTCCTTGGGTAGGGGCAGAGACCCAGTACTTC.

This sequence joins TRBV7-3 and TRBJ2-5; 7 nucleotides agree with TRBD2. Germline V gene sequence: CDR1 SGHTA, CDR2 FQGTGA. J gave up 7 bases and V 0 bases, and 2 bases lay outside the gene matches. The CDR3 totals 13 residues. Here the CDR3 DNA reads TGTGCCAGCAGCTTAACACCGGGGGGGACCCAGTACTTC. Encoded protein: CASSLTPGGTQYF.

The chain employs TRBV28 and TRBJ2-2; D may be TRBD1 (6 bases). The CDR3 consists of 15 residues. Germline-derived CDR1 and CDR2 are MDHEN and SYDVKM. V lost 0 bases and J 3 bases, leaving 8 bases between the germline ends. CDR3 in amino acids: CASSLWAGDTGELFF. The CDR3 region has the DNA TGTGCCAGCAGTTTATGGGCAGGGGACACCGGGGAGCTGTTTTTT.

The V and J genes are TRBV19 and TRBJ1-4, with no clear D. Trimming stripped 5 bases from V and 0 bases from J, with 13 bases between. The CDR3 is made up of 16 amino acids. Germline V gene lookup returns CDR1 LNHDA and CDR2 SQIVND (reference sequence). DNA for the CDR3: TGTGCCAGTAGTTCAATCTTAGCCGCAACTAATGAAAAACTGTTTTTT. Its protein is CASSSILAATNEKLFF.

The chain employs TRBV29-1 and TRBJ1-1, with TRBD1 matching over 7 bases. This CDR3 contains 13 residues. The trim removed 7 bases at V and 0 bases at J, leaving 5 bases unmatched. CDR1 and CDR2 from the germline V gene are SQVTM and ANQGSEA. This CDR3 reads CSASQGMNTEAFF. DNA for the CDR3: TGCAGCGCCTCACAGGGGATGAACACTGAAGCTTTCTTT.

The J gene is TRBJ1-5, the V gene TRBV12-3 or TRBV12-4, with D perhaps TRBD1 (5 bases). The V gene lost 5 bases and the J gene lost 6 bases, with 14 bases spanning the gap. This CDR3 spans 14 amino acids. The CDR3 nucleotides read TGTGCCAGCAGTCCCCAGGGTAGAGGTCAGCCCCAGCATTTT. Translation gives CASSPQGRGQPQHF.

This chain joins TRBV5-4 and TRBJ2-4; D remains ambiguous. The germline V and J ends were trimmed by 4 bases and 2 bases, with 13 bases remaining between them. CDR1 is SGHNT and CDR2 is YYREEE in the germline V gene (reference sequence). This CDR3 is built from 15 residues. The CDR3 loop reads CASSLMLGPKNIQYF. CDR3 DNA: TGTGCCAGCAGCCTTATGCTAGGGCCCAAAAACATTCAGTACTTC.

This clonotype was observed once. The chain recombines TRBV28 with TRBJ2-7; 8 bases align to TRBD1. Losses at the gene ends were 0 bases for V and 3 bases for J; bases not matched to a gene: 4. Germline loops: CDR1 MDHEN, CDR2 SYDVKM. CDR3 length: 15 amino acids. CDR3 protein: CASSLWDRDGYEQYF. Written as DNA, the CDR3 is TGTGCCAGCAGTTTATGGGACAGGGATGGCTACGAGCAGTACTTC.

The chain combines TRBV18 with TRBJ1-4, with no clear D. This CDR3 contains 15 residues. Trimming removed 1 base at V and 7 bases at J, with 13 bases between. Germline V lookup: CDR1 KGHSH, CDR2 LQKENI. In DNA, the CDR3 is TGTGCCAGCTCACCACAGCGGGCCAGGCCTGAAAAACTGTTTTTT. Translating gives CASSPQRARPEKLFF.

V usage is TRBV19 and J usage is TRBJ1-2; 7 nucleotides align to TRBD1. Per germline, CDR1 LNHDA and CDR2 SQIVND (reference sequence). The CDR3 has 12 residues. J lost 5 bases, V lost 5 bases, and 2 bases had no gene match. The CDR3 reads CASSVQGYGYTF. CDR3 DNA sequence: TGTGCCAGTAGTGTACAGGGGTATGGCTACACCTTC.

The chain carries TRBV2 and TRBJ2-6; TRBD1 matches 8 bases. V shed 4 bases and J 2 bases; nucleotides not matched to a gene: 1. The CDR3 has 15 amino acids. Germline-derived CDR1 and CDR2 are SNHLY and FYNNEI. The CDR3 DNA reads TGTGCCAGCAGTGCGGACAGGGCTGGGGCCAACGTCCTGACTTTC. Its protein product is CASSADRAGANVLTF. Based on the CDR3 plus reference TRBV2 and TRBJ2-6, the full variable domain is EPEVTQTPSHQVTQMGQEVILRCVPISNHLYFYWYRQILGQKVEFLVSFYNNEISEKSEIFDDQFSVERPDGSNFTLKIRSTKLEDSAMYFCASSADRAGANVLTFGAGSRLTVL.

The V call is TRBV27, the J call TRBJ2-7; no clear D gene. The CDR3 has 13 amino acids. Germline CDR1 MNHEY, CDR2 SMNVEV (reference sequence). Trimming took 2 bases from V and 2 from J, leaving 7 bases between them. In nucleotides, the CDR3 is TGTGCCAGCAGTTTAAGGGTCGCCTACGAGCAGTACTTC. Its translation: CASSLRVAYEQYF.